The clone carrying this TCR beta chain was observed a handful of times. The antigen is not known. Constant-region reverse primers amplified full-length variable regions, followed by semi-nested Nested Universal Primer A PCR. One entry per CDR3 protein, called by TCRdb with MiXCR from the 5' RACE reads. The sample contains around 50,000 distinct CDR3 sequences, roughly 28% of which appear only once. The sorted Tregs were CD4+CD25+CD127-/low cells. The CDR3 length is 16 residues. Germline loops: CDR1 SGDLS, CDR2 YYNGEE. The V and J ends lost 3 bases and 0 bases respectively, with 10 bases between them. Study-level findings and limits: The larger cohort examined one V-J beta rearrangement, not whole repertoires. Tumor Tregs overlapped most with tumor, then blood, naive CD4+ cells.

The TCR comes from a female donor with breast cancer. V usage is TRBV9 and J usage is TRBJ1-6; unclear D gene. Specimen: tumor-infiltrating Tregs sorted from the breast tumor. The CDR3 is CASSARGGSYNSPLHF. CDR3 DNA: TGTGCCAGCAGCGCCCGAGGCGGCTCCTATAATTCACCCCTCCACTTT.